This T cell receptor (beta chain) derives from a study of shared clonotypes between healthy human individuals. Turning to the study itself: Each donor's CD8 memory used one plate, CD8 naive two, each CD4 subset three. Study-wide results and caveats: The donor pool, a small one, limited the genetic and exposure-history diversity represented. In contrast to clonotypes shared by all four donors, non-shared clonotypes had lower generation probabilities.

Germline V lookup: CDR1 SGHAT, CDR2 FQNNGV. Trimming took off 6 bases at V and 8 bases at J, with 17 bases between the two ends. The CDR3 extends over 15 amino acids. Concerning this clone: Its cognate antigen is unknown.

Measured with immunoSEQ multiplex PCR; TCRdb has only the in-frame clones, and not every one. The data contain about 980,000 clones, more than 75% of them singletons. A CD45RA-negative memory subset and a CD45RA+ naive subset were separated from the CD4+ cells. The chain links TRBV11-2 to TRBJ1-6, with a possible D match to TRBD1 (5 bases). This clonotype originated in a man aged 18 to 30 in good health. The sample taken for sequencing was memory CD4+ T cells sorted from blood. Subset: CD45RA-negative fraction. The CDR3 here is CASSFSGTVDSPLHF. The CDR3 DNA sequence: TGTGCCAGCAGTTTCTCCGGGACGGTAGATTCACCCCTCCACTTT.